The clone carrying this T cell receptor beta chain has just a few counts. The antigen remains undetermined. The entry originates in a study of beta chain features in type 1 diabetes. Looking at the study overall: Over all samples combined, some 110 million sorted cells were examined. Overall study findings and caveats: All four CD4+ subsets from Type 1 diabetes patients carried moderately but significantly shorter TCRB CDR3s. Among patients, naive, central memory and Treg TCRB repertoires appeared more similar than among healthy donors. Patients with type 1 diabetes showed fewer VDJ junction insertions and more deletions.

Isolated RNA was reverse transcribed in full, so expressed TCRB transcripts were sequenced. The read count averaged roughly 4 million across naive, central memory and regulatory T cell samples. The method was immunoSEQ multiplex PCR; TCRdb's version includes in-frame clones alone and lacks a portion of them. The sample shows approximately 730,000 clones, about an eighth of them seen only once. CDR3 length equals 14 residues. CDR1 is SGHRS, CDR2 YFSETQ, per germline. V was pared by 4 bases and J by 2 bases, with 13 bases between. The source of this sequence is a young man with type 1 diabetes. The sequenced sample consisted of naive CD4+ T cells from blood. The chain links TRBV5-1 to TRBJ2-7; no clear D gene. The CDR3 here is CASSPPQATYEQYF. CDR3 nucleotide sequence: TGCGCCAGCAGCCCTCCACAAGCTACCTACGAGCAGTACTTC.